The 19 T cell receptor beta chains below were found in one sample sequenced in a study of blood T cell repertoires in COVID-19. The data were produced by immunoSEQ multiplex PCR, yet TCRdb's version contains in-frame clones alone and is incomplete. The sample contains about 100,000 clones, around 85% of which appear only once. Sequenced material: peripheral blood. The receptors derive from a woman in her 70s with active or convalescent COVID-19.

The chain links TRBV30 to TRBJ2-7; D is ambiguous. There are 14 residues in the CDR3. V lost 4 bases and J 0 bases, leaving 13 bases between the germline ends. Germline lookup yields CDR1 GTSNPN and CDR2 SVGIG (reference sequence). DNA of the CDR3: TGTGCCTGGACTACACGCCGGAGCTCCTACGAGCAGTACTTC. This translates into CAWTTRRSSYEQYF.

This clone was counted a few times. The chain uses TRBV27 and TRBJ1-1; D may be TRBD1 (5 bases). Looked up from germline, CDR1 is MNHEY and CDR2 is SMNVEV (reference sequence). The ends were cut back, 2 bases at V and 7 bases at J, with 8 bases in the middle. CDR3 length: 12 residues. The CDR3 is CASSLQGGEAFF. For the CDR3, the DNA is TGTGCCAGCAGTTTACAGGGTGGTGAAGCTTTCTTT.

The V gene is TRBV7-2, the J gene TRBJ2-7; 8 nucleotides match TRBD2. Unmatched junction bases numbered 5, after V lost 5 bases and J lost 2 bases. This CDR3 has 14 amino acids. The germline V gene encodes CDR1 SGHTA and CDR2 FQGNSA. CDR3: CASSVGGVAYEQYF. CDR3 sequence (DNA): TGTGCCAGCAGCGTCGGGGGGGTAGCCTACGAGCAGTACTTC.

The V and J genes are TRBV19 and TRBJ1-6; 7 bases map to TRBD1. V gave up 4 bases and J gave up 7 bases; unmatched junction bases: 10. The CDR3 is made up of 16 amino acids. Germline values: CDR1 LNHDA, CDR2 SQIVND (reference sequence). The CDR3 bases are TGTGCCAGTAGTAGGGGACAGTTTGTTCCGAATTCACCCCTCCACTTT. Its translation is CASSRGQFVPNSPLHF.

The rearrangement uses TRBV18 and TRBJ2-4; 8 bases map to TRBD2. The trim removed 0 bases at V and 8 bases at J, leaving 12 bases unmatched. The length of the CDR3 is 17 residues. CDR1 and CDR2 from the germline V gene are KGHSH and LQKENI. CDR3 nucleotide sequence: TGTGCCAGCTCACCACCCGGACTCCGGGGGGGAGATTACATTCAGTACTTC. Residues: CASSPPGLRGGDYIQYF.

The V call is TRBV28, the J call TRBJ2-7, with D perhaps matching TRBD1 (5 bases). V lost 3 bases to trimming and J lost 0 bases, with 9 bases between them. Germline CDR1 reads MDHEN; CDR2 reads SYDVKM. The CDR3 has 14 residues. The chain's CDR3 is CASSLGPSSYEQYF. In DNA, the CDR3 is TGTGCCAGCAGTTTGGGGCCAAGCTCCTACGAGCAGTACTTC.

This clone was seen a single time. The chain employs TRBV9 and TRBJ2-3; 7 bases match TRBD2. The length of the CDR3 is 16 residues. Trimming took 4 bases from V and 2 from J; bases not matched to a gene: 10. Germline V gene data show CDR1 as SGDLS and CDR2 as YYNGEE. The CDR3 spells CASSKTGTTLTDTQYF. CDR3 sequence (DNA): TGTGCCAGCAGCAAGACCGGGACTACTCTCACAGATACGCAGTATTTT.

In its sample, this clone was seen once. The J gene is TRBJ2-7, the V gene TRBV7-2; D remains ambiguous. Trimming pared 5 bases from V and 5 bases from J, leaving 13 bases between. This CDR3 spans 13 amino acids. The V gene's germline CDR1 is SGHTA and CDR2 FQGNSA. DNA for the CDR3: TGTGCCAGCAGCCGAGGAAAGCGCGACGAGCAGTACTTC. Its translation is CASSRGKRDEQYF.

V gene TRBV28 combines with J gene TRBJ1-6; a weak D match, TRBD1 (6 bases). V gave up 6 bases and J gave up 6 bases, with 12 bases separating them. The CDR3 consists of 14 residues. The germline gives CDR1 MDHEN, CDR2 SYDVKM. The CDR3 bases are TGTGCCAGCAGCCCCCCCAGGGGTAATTCACCCCTCCACTTT. Protein product: CASSPPRGNSPLHF.

The chain is built from TRBV18 and TRBJ2-1, with 11 bases identical to TRBD2. The V segment lost 5 bases and the J segment 5 bases; nucleotides outside the gene matches: 5. The CDR3 sequence is 15 residues long. Germline V CDR1 and CDR2: KGHSH, LQKENI. The CDR3, as DNA: TGTGCCAGCTCAACCGGGACTAGCGGAAACAATGAGCAGTTCTTC. Amino acid sequence: CASSTGTSGNNEQFF. Looking up the rest from reference TRBV18 and TRBJ2-1 gives the full variable domain: NAGVMQNPRHLVRRRGQEARLRCSPMKGHSHVYWYRQLPEEGLKFMVYLQKENIIDESGMPKERFSAEFPKEGPSILRIQQVVRGDSAAYFCASSTGTSGNNEQFFGPGTRLTVL.

A few counts support this clone. V gene TRBV4-1 combines with J gene TRBJ1-2; D not certain. Germline values: CDR1 MGHRA, CDR2 YSYEKL. The CDR3 is 14 residues long. Trimming left V 0 bases short and J 4 bases short, with 9 bases between. The CDR3 DNA follows: TGCGCCAGCAGCCAAGATCGGTCAGGCTATGGCTACACCTTC. This codes for CASSQDRSGYGYTF.

This clone was detected only once. This sequence joins TRBV6-5 and TRBJ2-7; D possibly corresponds to TRBD1 (5 bases). The V gene's germline CDR1 is MNHEY and CDR2 SVGAGI. V dropped 6 bases and J dropped 5 bases, with 17 bases sitting between them. This CDR3 contains 14 residues. CDR3 nucleotide sequence: TGTGCCAGCAGCGATACTTCAGGGTTCGACGAGCAGTACTTC. Its protein is CASSDTSGFDEQYF.

This rearrangement joins TRBV2 to TRBJ1-2; D gene unclear. The germline gives CDR1 SNHLY, CDR2 FYNNEI. The V end was cut by 5 bases, the J end by 8 bases, with 12 bases between. There are 12 residues in the CDR3. CDR3: CASSIREGGYTF. In DNA form, the CDR3 reads TGTGCCAGCAGTATTCGGGAGGGCGGCTACACCTTC.

The rearrangement joins TRBV6-2 or TRBV6-3 to TRBJ2-1; 12 bases agree with TRBD2. CDR1 and CDR2 from the germline V gene are MNHEY and SVGEGT. J was trimmed by 5 bases and V by 5 bases; bases with no gene match: 4. This CDR3 spans 15 amino acids. CDR3 bases: TGTGCCAGCAGTCTAACTAGCGGGAGGCACAATGAGCAGTTCTTC. Its protein is CASSLTSGRHNEQFF.

The chain carries TRBV6-5 and TRBJ2-3; 9 bases map to TRBD2. Germline V gene lookup returns CDR1 MNHEY and CDR2 SVGAGI. CDR3 length equals 13 residues. The CDR3 loop is CGSRGGSTDTQYF. The CDR3 nucleotides read TGTGGGTCGCGGGGGGGTAGCACAGATACGCAGTATTTT.

V is TRBV10-3 and J is TRBJ1-1; a weak D match, TRBD1 (6 bases). Looked up from germline, CDR1 is ENHRY and CDR2 is SYGVKD. Trimming took off 4 bases at V and 3 bases at J, with 15 bases between the two ends. The CDR3 totals 15 residues. CDR3 DNA sequence: TGTGCCATCAGTGGAGGGGGGGGAGAGTACACTGAAGCTTTCTTT. Translated, it gives CAISGGGGEYTEAFF.

This rearrangement joins TRBV12-3 or TRBV12-4 to TRBJ2-1; unclear D gene. The CDR3 runs to 11 residues. The V gene lost 6 bases and the J gene lost 4 bases, with 4 bases spanning the gap. The CDR3 sequence: CASSVYNEQFF. The CDR3 DNA follows: TGTGCCAGCAGCGTGTACAATGAGCAGTTCTTC.

The chain has TRBV5-1 and TRBJ2-2; D is ambiguous. V shed 2 bases and J shed 3 bases, with 5 bases lying between them. The CDR3 is 13 residues long. CDR1 is SGHRS and CDR2 is YFSETQ in the germline V gene. The CDR3 nucleotides are TGCGCCAGCAGCTTAGAGTACACCGGGGAGCTGTTTTTT. The encoded protein is CASSLEYTGELFF.

The rearrangement links TRBV12-3 or TRBV12-4 to TRBJ2-5; 7 nucleotides agree with TRBD2. This CDR3 spans 13 amino acids. V dropped 4 bases and J dropped 7; count of bases not matched to a gene: 6. The CDR3 nucleotides read TGTGCCAGCAGTTCAGGACTAGTTCGGACCCAGTACTTC. Its protein product is CASSSGLVRTQYF.